These 5 T cell receptor beta chains originate from one sample sequenced in a study of regulatory T cells in long-lasting Graves disease. Arm-PCR with iRepertoire HTBI primers amplified the CDR3 regions for these TCR beta libraries. TCRdb passed the multiplex PCR reads through MiXCR, listing each CDR3 protein once. The sample shows about 450,000 distinct CDR3 sequences, 13% to 15% of them seen only once. Time point meaning: newly diagnosed GD, antithyroid drugs for less than 3 months. After RNA was extracted from PBMCs, the TCR library was made from it. These records were also assigned to another study, of T cells in Graves' hyperthyroidism and ophthalmopathy.

This sample comprised peripheral blood mononuclear cells (PBMCs), obtained at new diagnosis, from a patient treated with antithyroid drugs. The receptors derive from a woman aged 45-65 years with Graves disease.

The chain recombines TRBV7-9 with TRBJ1-4; 7 bases align to TRBD1. This CDR3 spans 16 amino acids. V dropped 3 bases and J dropped 8; count of bases not matched to a gene: 12. The germline V gene has CDR1 SEHNR and CDR2 FQNEAQ (reference sequence). The CDR3 bases are TGTGCCAGCAGCTTGAGGGACAGAACCATTAACGAAAAACTGTTTTTT. Translating it yields CASSLRDRTINEKLFF.

To note about this clonotype: Just one base apart from a much larger clone, this may be a read error. The rearrangement uses TRBV3-1 and TRBJ2-1; 8 bases are shared with TRBD2. Germline V gives CDR1 LGHDT, CDR2 YNNKEL (reference sequence). Germline trimming cut 1 base from V and 1 base from J; bases unmatched to any gene: 9. The CDR3 is 18 residues long. CDR3 amino acids: CASSQGVGRGRSYNEQFF. The DNA of the CDR3 is TGTGCCAGCAGCCAAGGGGTCGGGAGGGGGAGGTCCTACAATGAGCAGTTCTTC.

This clonotype was counted a few times. The chain uses TRBV6-2 or TRBV6-3 and TRBJ1-1; D remains ambiguous. Looked up from germline, CDR1 is MNHEY and CDR2 is SVGEGT. The V gene lost 2 bases and the J gene lost 8 bases, with 12 bases spanning the gap. The CDR3 has 13 amino acids. The CDR3: CASSYRVWSEAFF. CDR3 in DNA: TGTGCCAGCAGTTACAGGGTTTGGTCCGAAGCTTTCTTT.

This clonotype was detected many times. CDR3: CSARVVGGELYEQYF. The CDR3 nucleotides are TGCAGTGCTAGAGTTGTCGGGGGTGAACTCTACGAGCAGTACTTC. This chain links TRBV20-1 with TRBJ2-7; a possible D gene is TRBD2 (6 bases). V shed 1 base and J shed 3 bases, with 16 bases lying between them. The CDR3 is made up of 15 amino acids. CDR1 DFQATT and CDR2 SNEGSKA come from the germline V gene (reference sequence).

This clonotype was found many times. The rearrangement uses TRBV2 and TRBJ2-1, with a tentative D call TRBD1 (5 bases). CDR3 length: 15 residues. Per the germline V gene, CDR1 is SNHLY and CDR2 is FYNNEI. Trimming took off 7 bases at V and 1 base at J, with 14 bases between the two ends. This chain's CDR3 is CASMGLRLSYNEQFF. CDR3 DNA: TGTGCCAGCATGGGGCTCCGCCTGTCCTACAATGAGCAGTTCTTC.